This TCR beta chain comes out of a study of identical twins. Unique molecular identifiers were in the cDNA, with template-switch universal primer binding. TCRdb reprocessed the 5' RACE reads with MiXCR, giving one entry per CDR3 protein. The data show 230,000 or so distinct CDR3 sequences, about 8% seen once. All of the donors were Caucasians in good health. The data also belong to a second study, concerning yellow fever vaccine responses in identical twins.

The source material was CD8+ T cells sorted from blood. The TCR comes from a woman under 30 in good health.

DNA of the CDR3: TGTGCCACCCTGGGGGGCGCCGCGGATACGCAGTATTTT. Amino acid sequence: CATLGGAADTQYF. The chain combines TRBV6-2 or TRBV6-3 with TRBJ2-3; D assignment may be TRBD1 or TRBD2 (6 bases each). V shed 10 bases and J shed 6 bases, with 17 bases lying between them. Germline assignment: CDR1 MNHEY and CDR2 SVGEGT. The CDR3 is made up of 13 amino acids.